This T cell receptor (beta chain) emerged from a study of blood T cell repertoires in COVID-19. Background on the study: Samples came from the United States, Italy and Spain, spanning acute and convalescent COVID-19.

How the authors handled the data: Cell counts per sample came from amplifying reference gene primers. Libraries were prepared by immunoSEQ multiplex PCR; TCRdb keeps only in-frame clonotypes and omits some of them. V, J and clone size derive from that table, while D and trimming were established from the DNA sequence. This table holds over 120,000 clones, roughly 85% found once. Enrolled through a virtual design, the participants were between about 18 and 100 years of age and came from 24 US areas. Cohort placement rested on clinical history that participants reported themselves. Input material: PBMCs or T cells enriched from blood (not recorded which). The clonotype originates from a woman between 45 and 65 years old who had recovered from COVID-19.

CDR3 sequence: CASSRVDREHQPQHF. Written as DNA, the CDR3 is TGTGCCAGCAGCCGAGTGGACAGGGAGCATCAGCCCCAGCATTTT. The chain uses TRBV28 and TRBJ1-5; TRBD1 aligns across 8 bases. There are 15 residues in the CDR3. Germline-derived CDR1 and CDR2 are MDHEN and SYDVKM. The V gene end was trimmed by 6 bases and the J gene end by 5 bases; junction bases not matched to a gene: 9. The full variable domain, its missing parts supplied by reference TRBV28 and TRBJ1-5, is DVKVTQSSRYLVKRTGEKVFLECVQDMDHENMFWYRQDPGLGLRLIYFSYDVKMKEKGDIPEGYSVSREKKERFSLILESASTNQTSMYLCASSRVDREHQPQHFGDGTRLSIL.